Detailed here is one T cell receptor beta chain. TCRdb reanalysed the RT-PCR reads using MiXCR and keeps one entry per CDR3 protein. The repertoire has 100,000 to 120,000 distinct CDR3 sequences, less than 45% of them found once; the top ten carry around 26%. The sample is drawn from a study of patients and donors after allogeneic stem cell transplantation. V shed 11 bases and J shed 7 bases, with 17 bases lying between them. CDR3 size: 12 residues. The sequencing sample was made of blood, either unsorted or a sorted T cell fraction (not recorded which). This chain links TRBV12-3 or TRBV12-4 with TRBJ1-1; D is uncertain. The origin of this receptor is a human donor who was either an allogeneic HSCT recipient or a stem cell or donor lymphocyte infusion donor (not recorded which). It is not recorded whose cells these are; they may come from a transplant donor. DNA for the CDR3: TGTGCCGCTAGCAACGGAGGCGGTGAAGCTTTCTTT. It specifies CAASNGGGEAFF.